This T cell receptor beta chain was recovered during a study of shared clonotypes between healthy human individuals. Study-wide context: Aged between 18 and 49, the donors were a couple of women and three men.

Every contributor of samples was a Caucasian grown-up residing in Nashville, Tennessee. When samples were unsorted, around 83 million PBMCs were used for genomic DNA. V was pared by 4 bases and J by 2 bases, with 8 bases of the junction left unmatched. Germline CDR1 SEHNR, CDR2 FQNEAQ (reference sequence). The CDR3 extends over 15 amino acids. About this clone: As yet, its antigen is unknown.

Sequencing was performed with immunoSEQ multiplex PCR; in TCRdb, only in-frame clones are kept and a portion is missing. This table holds around 500,000 clones, over 60% found once. Whole-study results and caveats: The study drew on few donors, limiting represented genetic and exposure-history diversity.

Material for sequencing was PBMCs. The sequence came from a woman aged 40 to 50 in good health. Some clones in this sample may be carry-over from other donors' samples. The chain employs TRBV7-9 and TRBJ2-7; 7 nucleotides line up with TRBD1. CDR3 in amino acids: CASSSRGRDPYEQYF. CDR3 sequence (DNA): TGTGCCAGCAGCTCGAGGGGGCGAGACCCCTACGAGCAGTACTTC.